The TCR beta chain described here comes from a study of T-cell reconstitution after alpha-beta-depleted transplantation in children. For TCRbeta, the library was prepared with unique molecular identifiers. Each CDR3 protein is one row after TCRdb ran MiXCR on the PCR reads. The repertoire holds 600,000 to 700,000 distinct CDR3 sequences, with around 14% as singletons. This clonotype has ten or more counts. What it binds is unknown. Study-level findings and limits: At around two months after transplant, the alpha-beta T cells were reportedly derived from several hundred expanded clones that came from non-depleted graft cells. The main origin of T-cell counts and diversity one year after transplant was newly produced T cells.

Germline CDR1 is LNHNV and CDR2 is YYDKDF (reference sequence). The CDR3 consists of 16 residues. The V end was cut by 2 bases, the J end by 0 bases, with 13 bases between. The V gene is TRBV15, the J gene TRBJ1-2, with D possibly matching TRBD1 (5 bases). The clonotype comes from a girl aged 2-10 years with congenital amegakaryocytic thrombocytopenia, due to receive a stem cell transplant. This specimen was PBMCs, taken before TCRalphabeta/CD19-depleted stem cell transplant. The CDR3 bases are TGTGCCACCAGCAGAAACCCCGGGACGGCTAACTATGGCTACACCTTC. This gives the protein CATSRNPGTANYGYTF.